This passage covers 15 T cell receptor beta chains from one sample sequenced in a study of blood T cells in healthy people across ages. A sample-barcoded 5' primer and a J-beta primer mix were used in a second PCR of about 7 to 12 cycles. MiXCR, applied by TCRdb to the 5' RACE reads, yields one record per CDR3 protein. The data contain roughly 650,000 distinct CDR3 sequences, roughly 32% of them singletons. The sample was blood. Receptor source: a woman of 80 years or more in good health.

Many counts were recorded for this clonotype. The J gene is TRBJ1-1, the V gene TRBV20-1; the D gene is possibly TRBD1 (6 bases). The CDR3 has 12 residues. Trimming removed 5 bases at V and 4 bases at J, with 11 bases between. The germline gives CDR1 DFQATT, CDR2 SNEGSKA (reference sequence). CDR3: CSADQGRTEAFF. The CDR3 coding sequence is TGCAGTGCTGACCAGGGGCGCACTGAAGCTTTCTTT.

The table lists this clonotype with a few counts. Its ends do not fully match the called genes, so a read error is possible. The chain recombines TRBV29-1 with TRBJ1-1, with 7 bases lining up with TRBD1. The CDR3 contains 15 residues. Germline assignment: CDR1 SQVTM and CDR2 ANQGSEA. The CDR3 loop reads CSVGYRGGENPEAFF. CDR3 coding DNA: TGCAGCGTGGGCTACAGGGGTGGGGAGAACCCTGAAGCTTTCTTT.

In its sample, this clonotype was seen a few times. A much bigger clone sits one base away, suggesting this may be a read error. The genes are TRBV12-3 or TRBV12-4 and TRBJ2-1, with D uncertain. The CDR3 is made up of 12 amino acids. V was cut by 4 bases and J by 9 bases, with 10 bases left in between. This CDR3 reads CASSYGPGEQFF. CDR3 bases: TGTGCCAGCAGTTACGGTCCCGGTGAGCAGTTCTTC.

Details on this clonotype: The junction departs from the called germline gene at one end, perhaps through a read error. The gene calls are TRBV30 and TRBJ2-2; D tentatively reads TRBD1 or TRBD2 (5 bases each). The V gene's germline CDR1 is GTSNPN and CDR2 SVGIG (reference sequence). The CDR3 loop spans 15 amino acids. The CDR3: CARSTGTRNTGELFF. Written as DNA, the CDR3 is TGTGCCCGGAGTACCGGGACCAGGAACACCGGGGAGCTGTTTTTT.

The J gene is TRBJ2-3, the V gene TRBV6-1; TRBD1 matches 9 bases. CDR1 and CDR2 (germline): MNHNS, SASEGT. Trimming removed 6 bases from V and 5 bases from J; junction bases left unmatched: 0. The CDR3 loop spans 12 amino acids. In nucleotides, the CDR3 is TGTGCCAGCAGGGACAGGGGAGATACGCAGTATTTT. The encoded protein is CASRDRGDTQYF.

The chain has TRBV3-1 and TRBJ1-5; the D gene is possibly TRBD1 (6 bases). This CDR3 has 16 amino acids. Germline CDR1 LGHDT, CDR2 YNNKEL (reference sequence). With 0 bases removed from V and 2 bases from J, the gap between germline ends came to 11 bases. CDR3 residues: CASSQDPGAGNQPQHF. The CDR3 nucleotides are TGTGCCAGCAGCCAAGATCCAGGGGCCGGCAATCAGCCCCAGCATTTT.

V is TRBV15 and J is TRBJ2-2; 8 positions agree with TRBD1. V lost 3 bases and J lost 9; bases outside the gene matches: 15. Germline V gives CDR1 LNHNV, CDR2 YYDKDF (reference sequence). The CDR3 is 17 residues long. The CDR3 protein is CATSSASGTGSRRELFF. Here the CDR3 DNA reads TGTGCCACCAGCAGCGCCTCCGGGACAGGATCCCGAAGGGAGCTGTTTTTT.

In this sample, this clonotype turned up a few times. The genes are TRBV5-1 and TRBJ1-1; TRBD1 aligns across 9 bases. Per the germline V gene, CDR1 is SGHRS and CDR2 is YFSETQ. There are 15 residues in the CDR3. After removal of 0 bases from V and 6 bases from J, the junction contained 6 bases not matched to a gene. DNA for the CDR3: TGCGCCAGCAGCTTGGACGGACAGGGGCGTCCTGAAGCTTTCTTT. Translating gives CASSLDGQGRPEAFF.

The J gene is TRBJ1-1, the V gene TRBV3-1; D remains unclear. The germline gives CDR1 LGHDT, CDR2 YNNKEL (reference sequence). This CDR3 is 13 amino acids long. V gave up 3 bases and J gave up 8 bases, with 13 bases separating them. CDR3 DNA sequence: TGTGCCAGCAGCCATTTTATACAGAGGGAAGCTTTCTTT. This translates into CASSHFIQREAFF.

This clonotype was observed at least ten times. V gene TRBV7-3 combines with J gene TRBJ2-3; 8 nucleotides agree with TRBD1. Per germline, CDR1 SGHTA and CDR2 FQGTGA. The CDR3 is made up of 14 amino acids. Germline trimming cut 4 bases from V and 6 bases from J; bases unmatched to any gene: 6. The chain's CDR3 is CASSSSRTGDTQYF. The CDR3 DNA reads as TGTGCCAGCAGCTCCAGCAGGACAGGGGATACGCAGTATTTT.

This clonotype was counted only a few times. The chain links TRBV2 to TRBJ1-1; a possible D gene is TRBD1 (6 bases). CDR1 is SNHLY, CDR2 FYNNEI, per germline. Trimming removed 9 bases at V and 8 bases at J, with 19 bases between. The CDR3 has 13 amino acids. CDR3 in amino acids: CASTRDTDGEAFF. The CDR3 DNA sequence: TGTGCCAGTACGAGGGACACGGATGGAGAAGCTTTCTTT.

V is TRBV5-5 and J is TRBJ2-2; D possibly matches TRBD1 or TRBD2 (5 bases each). Germline V lookup: CDR1 SGHKS, CDR2 YYEKEE (reference sequence). The V gene lost 1 base and the J gene lost 3 bases, with 10 bases spanning the gap. The CDR3 runs 15 residues. The CDR3, as DNA: TGTGCCAGCAGCTTGTCGGGGCGTCACACCGGGGAGCTGTTTTTT. Translation gives CASSLSGRHTGELFF.

This clonotype was detected many times. V usage is TRBV27 and J usage is TRBJ1-2; perhaps TRBD1 as D (5 bases). The V and J ends lost 3 bases and 7 bases respectively, with 12 bases between them. The CDR3 is made up of 13 amino acids. Germline CDR1 is MNHEY and CDR2 is SMNVEV (reference sequence). In DNA, the CDR3 is TGTGCCAGCAGTTTTCATCCCCAGGGTGGCTACACCTTC. This sequence encodes CASSFHPQGGYTF.

This sequence joins TRBV5-1 and TRBJ1-4; D is unclear. Germline-derived CDR1 and CDR2 are SGHRS and YFSETQ. V was trimmed by 4 bases and J by 3 bases, leaving 13 bases between them. The CDR3 contains 15 residues. CDR3 loop: CASSPARRSNEKLFF. CDR3 in DNA: TGCGCCAGCAGCCCGGCGAGGAGGTCTAATGAAAAACTGTTTTTT. Full variable domain (remainder filled in from reference TRBV5-1 and TRBJ1-4): KAGVTQTPRYLIKTRGQQVTLSCSPISGHRSVSWYQQTPGQGLQFLFEYFSETQRNKGNFPGRFSGRQFSNSRSEMNVSTLELGDSALYLCASSPARRSNEKLFFGSGTQLSVL.

This chain uses TRBV24-1 with TRBJ2-5; D perhaps matches TRBD1 (6 bases). This CDR3 contains 21 residues. The germline V gene has CDR1 KGHDR and CDR2 SFDVKD. V was clipped by 3 bases and J by 4 bases, with 32 bases between them. CDR3 protein: CATSDPTWVYRDGRERETQYF. As DNA, the CDR3 is TGTGCCACCAGTGATCCCACCTGGGTCTACAGGGATGGAAGGGAGCGAGAGACCCAGTACTTC.